This T cell receptor beta chain was identified in a study of blood T cell repertoires in COVID-19. Study-level background: Sources were T cells, B-cell-depleted T cells, or PBMCs; the material itself was cDNA or gDNA.

The CDR3 is 14 amino acids. Per the germline V gene, CDR1 is SGHTA and CDR2 is FQGNSA. V was cut by 1 base and J by 4 bases, with 7 bases left in between. Study processing details: By means of reference gene primer amplification, nucleated cell counts were estimated. Profiled with immunoSEQ multiplex PCR; TCRdb holds only in-frame clones, not every one. That table supplies the V and J calls and clone size; D and trimming were determined from the DNA. The sample yields tens of thousands of clones, about 82% seen once. The sequenced sample was peripheral blood. This TCR derives from a woman aged 55-75 years with acute or convalescent COVID-19. J is TRBJ2-2 and V is TRBV7-2, with D maybe TRBD1 (5 bases). DNA of the CDR3: TGTGCCAGCAGCTTAGGACAGTTCACCGGGGAGCTGTTTTTT. Translating it yields CASSLGQFTGELFF. Together with reference TRBV7-2 and TRBJ2-2, the CDR3 gives the full variable domain: GAGVSQSPSNKVTEKGKDVELRCDPISGHTALYWYRQSLGQGLEFLIYFQGNSAPDKSGLPSDRFSAERTGGSVSTLTIQRTQQEDSAVYLCASSLGQFTGELFFGEGSRLTVL.